This T cell receptor beta chain comes out of a study of blood T cell repertoires in COVID-19. This table comes from immunoSEQ multiplex PCR, and its TCRdb copy is limited to in-frame clones, with some not included. This sample has about 150,000 clones, with about 79% found just once. The TCR sequence derives from a woman aged 55-69 years with acute or convalescent COVID-19. Sequences were obtained from peripheral blood.

This CDR3 reads CAWDFGTGGGTEAFF. The DNA of the CDR3 is TGTGCCTGGGATTTCGGGACAGGGGGCGGAACTGAAGCTTTCTTT. V usage is TRBV30 and J usage is TRBJ1-1; 12 nucleotides line up with TRBD1. Germline V gene data show CDR1 as GTSNPN and CDR2 as SVGIG (reference sequence). Trimming took 5 bases from V and 5 from J; bases not matched to a gene: 9. The CDR3 loop spans 15 amino acids.